Each of the 2 T cell receptor beta chains below was sequenced from the same sample in a study of long-term antiretroviral therapy in people with HIV. The assay, immunoSEQ v3.0, was run at survey level. Libraries were prepared by immunoSEQ multiplex PCR; TCRdb keeps only in-frame clonotypes and omits some of them. The sample gives about 36,000 clones, 75% to 85% of which show up once; around 5.5% is in the top ten. This sample comprised unsorted PBMCs, obtained 3.4 years after starting antiretroviral therapy. All receptors derive from a man in his thirties or forties with HIV.

This clone was seen a single time. The V and J genes are TRBV19 and TRBJ2-3, with unresolved D. Germline loops: CDR1 LNHDA, CDR2 SQIVND (reference sequence). The length of the CDR3 is 12 residues. Trimming stripped 6 bases from V and 10 bases from J, with 14 bases between. As DNA, the CDR3 is TGTGCCAGTAGCCCCGGGCAGGCAGCGCAGTATTTT. This gives the protein CASSPGQAAQYF.

The chain uses TRBV7-7 and TRBJ2-5; maybe TRBD1 (6 bases). Trimming shortened V by 5 bases and J by 2 bases, and 18 bases separated the two germline ends. Germline CDR1 and CDR2: SSHAT and FNYEAQ (reference sequence). The CDR3 is 16 residues long. The CDR3 DNA reads TGTGCCAGCAGCAAGGGGACACCCAGGGCGCAAGAGACCCAGTACTTC. This sequence encodes CASSKGTPRAQETQYF.